A selection of T cell receptor beta chains follows, all from one sample in a study of a mutant IDH1 vaccine in newly diagnosed glioma. Assay: immunoSEQ multiplex PCR; the TCRdb copy retains only in-frame clones and omits some. This table holds about 96,000 clones, about 82% found once. The specimen comprised PBMCs, sampled from a glioma patient treated with radiotherapy, temozolomide or both. All receptors come from a middle-aged man with glioma. Both conserved end residues are part of each CDR3. A D gene is named only where the DNA matches it firmly. The size of a clone is reported for some rows only, either as once, few or many, or as a class for expanded clones.

>.|TRBD2|TRBV19|TRBJ2-7
CASSSLAGVSYEQYF
TGTGCCAGTAGTAGCCTAGCGGGAGTCTCGTACGAGCAGTACTTC
>.|TRBD1|TRBV6-1|TRBJ2-7
CASSDFPGQGFDEQYF
TGTGCCAGCAGTGATTTCCCGGGACAGGGTTTCGACGAGCAGTACTTC
>.|TRBD2|TRBV7-2|TRBJ2-3
CASSLAKKLAGGHTDTQYF
TGTGCCAGCAGCTTAGCGAAAAAACTAGCGGGGGGACACACAGATACGCAGTATTTT
>.|TRBD2|TRBV15|TRBJ2-1
CATSATSGSYNEQFF
TGTGCCACCAGCGCAACTAGCGGGTCCTACAATGAGCAGTTCTTC
>few|.|TRBV18|TRBJ2-3
CASSPGGDTQYF
TGTGCCAGCTCACCAGGAGGAGATACGCAGTATTTT
>.|.|TRBV21-1|TRBJ2-7
CASSKALAGGRILLSYEQYF
TGTGCCAGCAGCAAAGCGCTAGCGGGAGGGCGTATCCTCCTTTCCTACGAGCAGTACTTC
>.|TRBD2|TRBV18|TRBJ2-6
CASSPLAGLSSGANVLTF
TGTGCCAGCTCCCCCCTAGCGGGACTGAGCTCTGGGGCCAACGTCCTGACTTTC
>.|.|TRBV11-3|TRBJ1-1
CASSLEANTEAFF
TGTGCCAGCAGCTTAGAAGCGAACACTGAAGCTTTCTTT
>.|TRBD1|TRBV10-3|TRBJ1-3
CAIRNSGTEGNTIYF
TGTGCCATCAGAAATTCCGGGACAGAAGGAAACACCATATATTTT
>.|TRBD2|TRBV7-9|TRBJ2-6
CASIQLLAGSSGANVLTF
TGTGCCAGCATCCAGCTGCTAGCGGGGTCCTCTGGGGCCAACGTCCTGACTTTC
>.|TRBD1|TRBV11-1|TRBJ1-6
CASSVTGGQWNSPLHF
TGTGCCAGCAGCGTCACAGGGGGGCAGTGGAATTCACCCCTCCACTTT
>.|.|TRBV4-1|TRBJ1-1
CASSQDPRAEAFF
TGCGCCAGCAGCCAAGATCCGAGGGCTGAAGCTTTCTTT
>once|.|TRBV5-6|TRBJ2-1
CASSGGLASSYNEQFF
TGTGCCAGCAGCGGGGGACTGGCGAGCTCCTACAATGAGCAGTTCTTC
>few|.|TRBV4-3|TRBJ1-1
CASSQDIRSNTEAFF
TGCGCCAGCAGCCAAGATATTCGGAGTAACACTGAAGCTTTCTTT
>once|.|TRBV5-4|TRBJ1-2
CASTSALSNYGYTF
TGTGCCAGCACCTCAGCACTCTCCAACTATGGCTACACCTTC
>.|.|TRBV6-1|TRBJ1-5
CASSDTWDQPQHF
TGTGCCAGCAGTGACACCTGGGATCAGCCCCAGCATTTT
>.|.|TRBV7-2|TRBJ1-5
CASSLVGGWIEPQHF
TGTGCCAGCAGCTTAGTGGGGGGTTGGATTGAGCCCCAGCATTTT
>.|.|TRBV19|TRBJ1-4
CASSTFRDTGLEKLFF
TGTGCCAGTAGTACCTTCCGGGACACCGGACTTGAAAAACTGTTTTTT
>.|.|TRBV30|TRBJ2-7
CAWTVSGVYEQYF
TGTGCCTGGACTGTCTCAGGAGTCTACGAGCAGTACTTC
>.|.|TRBV4-1|TRBJ2-7
CASSHDTLTRNEQYF
TGCGCCAGCAGCCACGACACCTTGACCAGGAACGAGCAGTACTTC
>.|TRBD2|TRBV27|TRBJ2-1
CASISVGTSSNEQFF
TGTGCCAGCATATCAGTGGGGACTAGCAGCAATGAGCAGTTCTTC
>.|TRBD1|TRBV27|TRBJ2-7
CASRPGQVIYEQYF
TGTGCCAGCCGGCCCGGACAGGTTATCTACGAGCAGTACTTC
>once|.|TRBV28|TRBJ2-3
CASSLETLGGTLVYTQYF
TGTGCCAGCAGTCTTGAAACTTTGGGTGGGACACTTGTATATACGCAGTATTTT
>.|TRBD1|TRBV5-1|TRBJ2-7
CASSQTGGYEQYF
TGCGCCAGCAGCCAGACAGGGGGATATGAGCAGTACTTC
>few|.|TRBV4-3|TRBJ2-1
CASSQEGRSSYNEQFF
TGCGCCAGCAGCCAAGAGGGCCGGAGCTCCTACAATGAGCAGTTCTTC
>few|.|TRBV7-9|TRBJ1-1
CASSLLANTEAFF
TGTGCCAGCAGCTTATTGGCGAACACTGAAGCTTTCTTT
>.|TRBD1|TRBV7-2|TRBJ1-2
CASSPSGTGTYGYTF
TGTGCCAGCAGCCCTTCCGGGACAGGGACCTATGGCTACACCTTC
>few|.|TRBV19|TRBJ1-6
CASRVHRDGSPLHF
TGTGCCAGTAGGGTACACAGGGATGGTTCACCCCTCCACTTT
>.|.|TRBV2|TRBJ1-2
CASNLLRGYTF
TGTGCCAGCAACCTATTGCGTGGCTACACCTTC
>.|TRBD1|TRBV6-6|TRBJ2-1
CASPPGTGAYNEQFF
TGTGCCAGCCCCCCCGGGACAGGGGCCTACAATGAGCAGTTCTTC
>.|.|TRBV11-1|TRBJ2-3
CASSPVGGAGDTQYF
TGTGCCAGCAGCCCAGTAGGGGGGGCAGGGGATACGCAGTATTTT
>.|TRBD2|TRBV28|TRBJ2-7
CASSSRSGRRSYEQYF
TGTGCCAGCAGCTCCCGTAGCGGGAGACGCTCCTACGAGCAGTACTTC
>few|.|TRBV19|TRBJ2-7
CAVRGSYEQYF
TGTGCCGTCAGAGGTTCCTACGAGCAGTACTTC
>.|.|TRBV29-1|TRBJ2-1
CSVSGDRGRSSFYNEQFF
TGCAGCGTTTCCGGCGACCGGGGGAGGTCCTCGTTCTACAATGAGCAGTTCTTC
>.|TRBD2|TRBV5-1|TRBJ2-3
CASSRAGSTDTQYF
TGCGCCAGCAGTCGAGCGGGGAGTACAGATACGCAGTATTTT
>.|.|TRBV6-5|TRBJ1-1
CASSYNKDTEAFF
TGTGCCAGCAGTTATAACAAAGACACTGAAGCTTTCTTT
>.|TRBD1|TRBV5-7|TRBJ2-7
CASSLAGGTYEQYF
TGTGCCAGCAGCTTGGCAGGGGGCACCTACGAGCAGTACTTC
>few|TRBD1|TRBV18|TRBJ2-7
CASSQTGGLDEQYF
TGTGCCAGCTCACAGACAGGGGGCTTGGACGAGCAGTACTTC
>.|.|TRBV18|TRBJ1-1
CASSPLPEGDGGTEAFF
TGTGCCAGCTCACCACTCCCCGAGGGGGACGGAGGCACTGAAGCTTTCTTT
>.|TRBD2|TRBV10-3|TRBJ2-1
CAISAGTSTYNEQFF
TGTGCCATCAGTGCCGGGACTAGCACCTACAATGAGCAGTTCTTC
>.|TRBD2|TRBV5-1|TRBJ2-7
CASSPGLTSLEPYEQYF
TGCGCCAGCAGCCCCGGTCTGACTAGCCTCGAACCCTACGAGCAGTACTTC
>.|.|TRBV25-1|TRBJ2-1
CASSAPGAGEQFF
TGTGCCAGCAGTGCCCCTGGGGCCGGGGAGCAGTTCTTC
>.|TRBD1|TRBV6-4|TRBJ2-3
CASSGTGRSDTQYF
TGTGCCAGCAGTGGGACAGGGAGGTCAGATACGCAGTATTTT
>.|.|TRBV4-3|TRBJ1-6
CASSQEVQHNSPLHF
TGCGCCAGCAGCCAAGAGGTACAGCATAATTCACCCCTCCACTTT
>.|.|TRBV4-2|TRBJ2-7
CASSQDVQRAVYEQYF
TGTGCCAGCAGCCAAGATGTCCAGCGGGCTGTATACGAGCAGTACTTC
>.|.|TRBV29-1|TRBJ1-1
CSVEGWGALGTEAFF
TGCAGCGTTGAAGGGTGGGGGGCCTTGGGCACTGAAGCTTTCTTT